Below, 5 T cell receptor beta chains from the same sample are listed, as sequenced in a study of blood T cell repertoires in COVID-19. Method: immunoSEQ multiplex PCR; TCRdb's copy keeps in-frame clones and lacks some. The sample contains about 120,000 clones, around 81% of which appear only once. The sequenced sample consisted of peripheral blood. The receptors stem from an older man with acute or convalescent COVID-19.

The chain couples TRBV20-1 to TRBJ2-5; 8 positions agree with TRBD2. Per germline, CDR1 DFQATT and CDR2 SNEGSKA (reference sequence). The CDR3 is made up of 15 amino acids. V lost 3 bases, J lost 1 base, and 7 bases stayed unmatched. The CDR3 region is CSASGSGATQETQYF. CDR3 in DNA: TGCAGTGCTAGTGGTAGCGGGGCCACCCAAGAGACCCAGTACTTC.

V usage is TRBV4-3 and J usage is TRBJ1-5; possible D gene TRBD1, 6 bases. The CDR3 loop spans 15 amino acids. Germline assignment: CDR1 LGHNA and CDR2 YSLEER. Trimming took 0 bases from V and 6 from J, leaving 12 bases between them. The CDR3 DNA reads TGCGCCAGCAGCCAAGAAACAGGGCGCGGTCAGCCCCAGCATTTT. It yields the protein CASSQETGRGQPQHF.

The chain is built from TRBV3-1 (or the pseudogene TRBV3-2) and TRBJ1-2; 11 nucleotides agree with TRBD1. V shed 2 bases, J shed 7 bases, and the junction held 6 bases outside the gene matches. Per germline, CDR1 LGHDT and CDR2 YNNKEL (reference sequence). The CDR3 is 15 residues long. The DNA for the CDR3 is TGTGCCAGCAGCCAAAGCGGGACAGGGGGAAGTGGCTACACCTTC. The encoded protein is CASSQSGTGGSGYTF.

The J gene is TRBJ1-6, the V gene TRBV29-1, with D perhaps TRBD1 (6 bases). The V gene lost 4 bases and the J gene lost 4 bases, with 8 bases spanning the gap. CDR1 and CDR2 (germline): SQVTM, ANQGSEA. This CDR3 spans 13 amino acids. The CDR3 bases are TGCAGCGTTGGTACAGGGTATAATTCACCCCTCCACTTT. It encodes CSVGTGYNSPLHF.

The sample holds a few counts of this clone. J is TRBJ1-1 and V is TRBV4-3, with D tentatively TRBD1 (5 bases). Trimming cost V 4 bases and J 5 bases, with 14 bases left between them. The CDR3 totals 14 residues. Germline CDR1 reads LGHNA; CDR2 reads YSLEER. The CDR3 bases are TGCGCCAGCAGCCTGGGACTGGTGATGACTGAAGCTTTCTTT. It encodes CASSLGLVMTEAFF.